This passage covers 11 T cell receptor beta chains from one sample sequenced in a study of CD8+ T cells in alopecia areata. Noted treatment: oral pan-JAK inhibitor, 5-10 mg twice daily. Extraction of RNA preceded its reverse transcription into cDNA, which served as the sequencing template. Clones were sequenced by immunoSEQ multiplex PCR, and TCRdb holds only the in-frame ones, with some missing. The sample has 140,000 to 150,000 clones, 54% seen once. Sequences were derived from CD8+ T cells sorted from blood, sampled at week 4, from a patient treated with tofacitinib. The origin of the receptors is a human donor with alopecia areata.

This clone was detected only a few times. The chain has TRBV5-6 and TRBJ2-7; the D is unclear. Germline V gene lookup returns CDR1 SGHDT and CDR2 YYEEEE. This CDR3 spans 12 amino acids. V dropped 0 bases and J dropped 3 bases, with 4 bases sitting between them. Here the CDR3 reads CASSLDGYEQYF. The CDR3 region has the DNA TGTGCCAGCAGCTTGGATGGCTACGAGCAGTACTTC.

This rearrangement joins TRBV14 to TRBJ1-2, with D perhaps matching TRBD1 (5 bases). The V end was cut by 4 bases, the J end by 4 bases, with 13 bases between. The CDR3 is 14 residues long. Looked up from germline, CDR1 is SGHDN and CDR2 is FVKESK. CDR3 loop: CASSPRGGLYGYTF. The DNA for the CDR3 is TGTGCCAGCAGCCCCCGGGGCGGGCTCTATGGCTACACCTTC.

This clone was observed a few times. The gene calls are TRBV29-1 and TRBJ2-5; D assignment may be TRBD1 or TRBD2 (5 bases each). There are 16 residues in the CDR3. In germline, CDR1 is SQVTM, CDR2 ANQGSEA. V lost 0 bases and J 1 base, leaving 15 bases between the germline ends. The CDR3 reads CSVEERGEGIQETQYF. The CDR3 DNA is TGCAGCGTTGAAGAGAGAGGGGAAGGTATCCAAGAGACCCAGTACTTC.

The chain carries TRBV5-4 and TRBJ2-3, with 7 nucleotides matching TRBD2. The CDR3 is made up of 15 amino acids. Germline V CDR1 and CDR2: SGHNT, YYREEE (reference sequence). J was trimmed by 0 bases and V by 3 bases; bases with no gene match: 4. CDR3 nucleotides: TGTGCCAGCAGCTATAACGGGGGGAGCACAGATACGCAGTATTTT. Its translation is CASSYNGGSTDTQYF.

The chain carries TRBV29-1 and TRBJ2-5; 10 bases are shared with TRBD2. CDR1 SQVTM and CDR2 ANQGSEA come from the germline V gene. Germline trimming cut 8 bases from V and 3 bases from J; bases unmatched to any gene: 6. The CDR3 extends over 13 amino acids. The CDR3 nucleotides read TGCAGCACTTCAAGCGGGGGGGAAGAGACCCAGTACTTC. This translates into CSTSSGGEETQYF.

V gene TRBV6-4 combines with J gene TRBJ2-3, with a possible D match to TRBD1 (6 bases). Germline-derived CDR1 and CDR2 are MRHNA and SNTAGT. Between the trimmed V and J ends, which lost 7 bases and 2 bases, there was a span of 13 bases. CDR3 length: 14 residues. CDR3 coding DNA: TGTGCCAGCAATGATGGGGGCTCCACAGATACGCAGTATTTT. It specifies CASNDGGSTDTQYF.

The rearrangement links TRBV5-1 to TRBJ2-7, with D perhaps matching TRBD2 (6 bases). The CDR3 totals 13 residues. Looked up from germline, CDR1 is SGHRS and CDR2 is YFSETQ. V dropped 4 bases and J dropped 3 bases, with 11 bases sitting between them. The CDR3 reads CASSVTSVYEQYF. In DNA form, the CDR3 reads TGCGCCAGCAGCGTGACTAGTGTCTACGAGCAGTACTTC.

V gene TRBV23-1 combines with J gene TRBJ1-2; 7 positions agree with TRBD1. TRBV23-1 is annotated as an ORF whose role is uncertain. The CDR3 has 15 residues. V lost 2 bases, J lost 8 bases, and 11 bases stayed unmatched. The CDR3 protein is CASSQAPTGVEGYTF. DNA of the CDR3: TGCGCCAGCAGTCAAGCGCCAACAGGGGTGGAGGGCTACACCTTC.

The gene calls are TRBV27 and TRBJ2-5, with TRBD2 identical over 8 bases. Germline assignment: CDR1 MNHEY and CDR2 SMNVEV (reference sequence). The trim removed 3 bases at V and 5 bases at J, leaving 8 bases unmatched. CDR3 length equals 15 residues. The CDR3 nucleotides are TGTGCCAGCAGTTTGAGTAGCGGGGTTGTGGAGACCCAGTACTTC. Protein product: CASSLSSGVVETQYF.

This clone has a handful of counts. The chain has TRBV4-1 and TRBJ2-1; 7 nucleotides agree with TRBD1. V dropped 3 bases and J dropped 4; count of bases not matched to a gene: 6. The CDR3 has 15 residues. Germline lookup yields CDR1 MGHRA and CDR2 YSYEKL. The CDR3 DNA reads TGCGCCAGCAGCCATCCTAGGACAGGTTACAATGAGCAGTTCTTC. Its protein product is CASSHPRTGYNEQFF.

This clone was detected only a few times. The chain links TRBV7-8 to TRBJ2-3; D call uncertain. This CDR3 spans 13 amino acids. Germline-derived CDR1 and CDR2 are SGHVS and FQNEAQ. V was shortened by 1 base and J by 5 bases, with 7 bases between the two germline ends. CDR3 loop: CASSLDREDTQYF. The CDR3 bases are TGTGCCAGCAGCTTAGATAGGGAAGATACGCAGTATTTT.